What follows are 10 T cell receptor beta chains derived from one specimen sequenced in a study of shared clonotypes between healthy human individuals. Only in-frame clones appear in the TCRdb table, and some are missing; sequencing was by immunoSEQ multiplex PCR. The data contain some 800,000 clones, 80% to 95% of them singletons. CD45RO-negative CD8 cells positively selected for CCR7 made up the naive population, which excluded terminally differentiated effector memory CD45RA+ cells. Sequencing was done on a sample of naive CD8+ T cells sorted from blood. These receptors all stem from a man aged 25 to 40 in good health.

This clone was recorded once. The CDR3 region has the DNA TGTGCCAGCAGCTCACTCTCCAGGCGCTACGAGCAGTACTTC. This encodes CASSSLSRRYEQYF. The chain uses TRBV7-2 and TRBJ2-7; D not certain. This CDR3 has 14 amino acids. The germline V gene has CDR1 SGHTA and CDR2 FQGNSA. Trimming took 4 bases from V and 3 from J, leaving 13 bases between them.

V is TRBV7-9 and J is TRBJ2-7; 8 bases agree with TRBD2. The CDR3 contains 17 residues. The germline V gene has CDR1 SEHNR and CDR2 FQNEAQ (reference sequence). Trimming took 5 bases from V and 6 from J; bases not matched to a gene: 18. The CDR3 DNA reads TGTGCCAGCAGCAGTCCGGGGATCCGGACTAGCACGGGCGAGCAGTACTTC. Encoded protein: CASSSPGIRTSTGEQYF.

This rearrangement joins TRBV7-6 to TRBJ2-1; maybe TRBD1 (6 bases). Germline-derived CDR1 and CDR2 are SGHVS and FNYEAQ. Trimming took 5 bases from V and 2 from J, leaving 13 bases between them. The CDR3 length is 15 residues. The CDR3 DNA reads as TGTGCCAGCAGCCTTGGACAGAACACCTACAATGAGCAGTTCTTC. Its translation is CASSLGQNTYNEQFF.

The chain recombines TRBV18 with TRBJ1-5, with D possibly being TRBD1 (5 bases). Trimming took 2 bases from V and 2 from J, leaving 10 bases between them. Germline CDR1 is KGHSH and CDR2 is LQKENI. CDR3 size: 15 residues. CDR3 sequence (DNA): TGTGCCAGCTCACCATTAGGGGCAGGCAATCAGCCCCAGCATTTT. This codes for CASSPLGAGNQPQHF.

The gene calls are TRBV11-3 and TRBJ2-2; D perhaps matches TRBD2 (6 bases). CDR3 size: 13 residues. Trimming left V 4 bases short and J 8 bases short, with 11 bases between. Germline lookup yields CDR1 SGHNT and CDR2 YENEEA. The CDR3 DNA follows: TGTGCCAGCAGCTATCGGGAGTCGGGGGAGCTGTTTTTT. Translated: CASSYRESGELFF.

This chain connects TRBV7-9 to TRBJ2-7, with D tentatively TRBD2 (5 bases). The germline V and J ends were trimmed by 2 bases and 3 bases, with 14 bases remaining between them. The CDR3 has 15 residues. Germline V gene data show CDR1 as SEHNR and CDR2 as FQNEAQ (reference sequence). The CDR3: CASSLSLGENYEQYF. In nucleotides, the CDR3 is TGTGCCAGCAGCTTAAGTCTCGGGGAAAACTACGAGCAGTACTTC.

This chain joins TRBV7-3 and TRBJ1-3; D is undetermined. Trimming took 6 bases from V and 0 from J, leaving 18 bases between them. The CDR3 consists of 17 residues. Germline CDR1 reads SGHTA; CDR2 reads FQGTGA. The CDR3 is CASSLGLIWSSGNTIYF. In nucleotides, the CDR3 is TGTGCCAGCAGTCTCGGACTGATCTGGAGCTCTGGAAACACCATATATTTT.

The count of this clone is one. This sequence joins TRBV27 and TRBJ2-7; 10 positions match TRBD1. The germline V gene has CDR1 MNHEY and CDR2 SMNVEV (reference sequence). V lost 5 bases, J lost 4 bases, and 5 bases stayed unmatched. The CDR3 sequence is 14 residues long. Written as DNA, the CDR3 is TGTGCCAGCAGTCCTGGACAGGGGGTATACGAGCAGTACTTC. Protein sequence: CASSPGQGVYEQYF.

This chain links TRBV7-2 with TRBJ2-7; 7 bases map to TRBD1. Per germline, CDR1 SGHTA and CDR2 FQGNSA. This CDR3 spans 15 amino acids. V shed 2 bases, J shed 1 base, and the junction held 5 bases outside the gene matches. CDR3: CASSLFRTGSYEQYF. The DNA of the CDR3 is TGTGCCAGCAGCTTATTCCGGACAGGATCCTACGAGCAGTACTTC.

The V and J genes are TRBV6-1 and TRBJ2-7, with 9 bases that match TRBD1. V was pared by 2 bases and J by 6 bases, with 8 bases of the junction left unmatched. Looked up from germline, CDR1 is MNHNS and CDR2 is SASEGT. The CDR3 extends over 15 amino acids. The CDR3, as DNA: TGTGCCAGCAGTGAAATTGGGACAGGGAGTCTCGAGCAGTACTTC. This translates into CASSEIGTGSLEQYF.